A single sample is the source of the 19 T cell receptor beta chains below, sequenced in a study of blood T cell repertoires in COVID-19. Sequenced by immunoSEQ multiplex PCR; TCRdb stores in-frame clones only, minus some. The repertoire consists of roughly 50,000 clones, with approximately 92% occurring once and the leading ten covering roughly 6%. Input material: peripheral blood. These receptors originate from a man aged 45-65 years with active COVID-19.

The chain recombines TRBV30 with TRBJ2-5, with 7 bases fitting TRBD1. The CDR3 contains 12 residues. The J segment lost 2 bases and the V segment lost 7 bases, leaving 4 bases of the junction unmatched. The germline V gene has CDR1 GTSNPN and CDR2 SVGIG (reference sequence). The CDR3 nucleotides are TGTGCCTTCTCGACAGGGCAAGAGACCCAGTACTTC. It encodes CAFSTGQETQYF.

In its sample, this clone was seen once. The rearrangement links TRBV12-5 to TRBJ1-1, with D perhaps matching TRBD1 (6 bases). Between the trimmed V and J ends, which lost 1 base and 11 bases, there was a span of 14 bases. From germline, CDR1 is LGHNT and CDR2 FRNRAP. This CDR3 contains 13 residues. CDR3 DNA sequence: TGTGCTAGTGGTTTGGGGGTGGACAGTACGGCTTTCTTT. It codes for CASGLGVDSTAFF.

The chain employs TRBV7-9 and TRBJ2-5; no firm D call. Trimming removed 4 bases at V and 7 bases at J, with 10 bases between. In germline, CDR1 is SEHNR, CDR2 FQNEAQ (reference sequence). This CDR3 region has 12 residues. The CDR3 DNA reads as TGTGCCAGCAGCTATTCTTCGGGGACCCAGTACTTC. Translation: CASSYSSGTQYF.

In the case of this clone: Mismatch with germline at one junction end may stem from a read error. V and J are TRBV6-1 and TRBJ2-3; D is possibly TRBD1 (5 bases). Germline V gene data show CDR1 as MNHNS and CDR2 as SASEGT. The CDR3 sequence is 17 residues long. The DNA for the CDR3 is TGTGCCAGCAGTGCCGAGCTTTTGGGGCGTAGCACAGATGCGCAGTATTTT. Translated, it gives CASSAELLGRSTDAQYF.

This chain uses TRBV19 with TRBJ1-3; tentatively, D is TRBD1 (6 bases). The CDR3 loop spans 17 amino acids. Trimming took off 7 bases at V and 0 bases at J, with 19 bases between the two ends. Germline CDR1 LNHDA, CDR2 SQIVND (reference sequence). CDR3 nucleotides: TGTGCCAGTATCACAGCCAGGGGAAGACTCTCTGGAAACACCATATATTTT. The encoded protein is CASITARGRLSGNTIYF.

The chain recombines TRBV10-1 with TRBJ1-2, with TRBD1 matching 8 bases. CDR1 WNHNN and CDR2 SYGVQD come from the germline V gene (reference sequence). The CDR3 is 13 residues long. Trimming at V came to 4 bases and at J to 8 bases, leaving 6 bases not matched to a gene. CDR3 sequence reads: CASSGDRSGGYTF. CDR3 nucleotide sequence: TGCGCCAGCAGTGGGGACAGGAGCGGGGGCTACACCTTC.

CDR3 residues: CASSTDETGSSPLHF. In nucleotides, the CDR3 is TGTGCCAGCAGCACGGATGAGACAGGGAGTTCACCCCTCCACTTT. The chain couples TRBV6-5 to TRBJ1-6; 7 bases line up with TRBD1. This CDR3 has 15 amino acids. V shed 6 bases, J shed 9 bases, and the junction held 11 bases outside the gene matches. Germline CDR1 is MNHEY and CDR2 is SVGAGI.

This clone came up once. The gene calls are TRBV3-1 (or the pseudogene TRBV3-2) and TRBJ1-1; 9 nucleotides align to TRBD1. Germline-derived CDR1 and CDR2 are LGHDT and YNNKEL (reference sequence). The CDR3 covers 16 residues. The trim removed 6 bases at V and 0 bases at J, leaving 8 bases unmatched. CDR3 sequence: CASRLRQGGLNTEAFF. The CDR3, as DNA: TGTGCCAGCAGGCTTCGACAGGGGGGGTTGAACACTGAAGCTTTCTTT.

This chain connects TRBV7-9 to TRBJ2-1; the D is unclear. The V gene's germline CDR1 is SEHNR and CDR2 FQNEAQ (reference sequence). V was clipped by 2 bases and J by 8 bases, with 10 bases between them. CDR3 length equals 13 residues. The DNA for the CDR3 is TGTGCCAGCAGCTTAATTAGAGGAGATGAGCAGTTCTTC. As protein: CASSLIRGDEQFF.

J is TRBJ2-3 and V is TRBV4-1, with D possibly TRBD2 on 6 matching bases. The CDR3 extends over 14 amino acids. The V end lost 3 bases, the J end lost 7 bases, and 14 bases lay between the germline ends. CDR1 is MGHRA, CDR2 YSYEKL, per germline. CDR3 coding DNA: TGCGCCAGCAGCCAGATGACCCGCGGGAATACGCAGTATTTT. It translates to CASSQMTRGNTQYF.

This chain uses TRBV6-5 with TRBJ2-3, with D possibly being TRBD2 (5 bases). Deletions cut 8 bases from V and 2 bases from J, with 11 bases between. In germline, CDR1 is MNHEY, CDR2 SVGAGI. The CDR3 covers 13 residues. Written as DNA, the CDR3 is TGTGCCAGCGGACTTCCCCCCACAGATACGCAGTATTTT. This translates into CASGLPPTDTQYF.

CDR3 residues: CASSPQLAGSNNEQFF. The CDR3 region has the DNA TGTGCCAGCAGCCCACAACTAGCGGGGAGCAACAATGAGCAGTTCTTC. This chain connects TRBV11-2 to TRBJ2-1; 10 positions agree with TRBD2. The CDR3 runs 16 residues. Germline V CDR1 and CDR2: SGHAT, FQNNGV. V shed 5 bases, J shed 5 bases, and the junction held 9 bases outside the gene matches.

CDR3 sequence (DNA): TGTGCCAGCAGCTGGCCAGGGGCGAAACCTACCTACGAGCAGTACTTC. Amino acids: CASSWPGAKPTYEQYF. This rearrangement joins TRBV5-5 to TRBJ2-7, with D possibly TRBD1 on 6 matching bases. V gave up 3 bases and J gave up 2 bases, with 18 bases separating them. The CDR3 consists of 16 residues. Per germline, CDR1 SGHKS and CDR2 YYEKEE (reference sequence).

This chain uses TRBV9 with TRBJ1-5; a weak D match, TRBD1 (5 bases). Germline lookup yields CDR1 SGDLS and CDR2 YYNGEE. This CDR3 has 14 residues. V lost 0 bases to trimming and J lost 2 bases, with 6 bases between them. CDR3 coding DNA: TGTGCCAGCAGCGTAGGCAGGGGCAATCAGCCCCAGCATTTT. Residues: CASSVGRGNQPQHF.

The rearrangement uses TRBV6-5 and TRBJ1-3; unclear D gene. The germline V gene encodes CDR1 MNHEY and CDR2 SVGAGI. The CDR3 has 15 amino acids. Trimming shortened V by 4 bases and J by 0 bases, and 10 bases separated the two germline ends. Written as DNA, the CDR3 is TGTGCCAGCAGTTTACGGAGGGTCTCTGGAAACACCATATATTTT. This gives the protein CASSLRRVSGNTIYF.

This chain uses TRBV6-5 with TRBJ2-5, with D possibly being TRBD2 (5 bases). Germline CDR1 and CDR2: MNHEY and SVGAGI. This CDR3 spans 15 amino acids. The V gene lost 2 bases and the J gene lost 1 base, with 11 bases spanning the gap. The CDR3 spells CASSYLGSGQETQYF. The CDR3 nucleotides read TGTGCCAGCAGTTACCTCGGCAGCGGCCAAGAGACCCAGTACTTC.

J is TRBJ1-2 and V is TRBV7-9; unclear D gene. CDR1 SEHNR and CDR2 FQNEAQ come from the germline V gene (reference sequence). V was pared by 3 bases and J by 8 bases, with 13 bases between. The CDR3 has 13 residues. The CDR3 region is CASSFESRNGYTF. DNA for the CDR3: TGTGCCAGCAGCTTCGAGTCACGTAACGGCTACACCTTC.

The V gene is TRBV5-1, the J gene TRBJ2-4; TRBD1 matches at 9 bases. The J segment lost 4 bases and the V segment lost 4 bases, leaving 3 bases of the junction unmatched. This CDR3 contains 14 residues. Germline values: CDR1 SGHRS, CDR2 YFSETQ. CDR3 protein: CASSIGQGKNIQYF. In nucleotides, the CDR3 is TGCGCCAGCAGCATTGGACAGGGGAAAAACATTCAGTACTTC.

The CDR3 sequence: CASSPRQGAVTEAFF. The CDR3, as DNA: TGCGCCAGCAGCCCCCGACAGGGGGCGGTCACTGAAGCTTTCTTT. The rearrangement links TRBV5-1 to TRBJ1-1; the match to TRBD1 covers 10 bases. The trim removed 4 bases at V and 4 bases at J, leaving 7 bases unmatched. The V gene's germline CDR1 is SGHRS and CDR2 YFSETQ. The CDR3 loop spans 15 amino acids.